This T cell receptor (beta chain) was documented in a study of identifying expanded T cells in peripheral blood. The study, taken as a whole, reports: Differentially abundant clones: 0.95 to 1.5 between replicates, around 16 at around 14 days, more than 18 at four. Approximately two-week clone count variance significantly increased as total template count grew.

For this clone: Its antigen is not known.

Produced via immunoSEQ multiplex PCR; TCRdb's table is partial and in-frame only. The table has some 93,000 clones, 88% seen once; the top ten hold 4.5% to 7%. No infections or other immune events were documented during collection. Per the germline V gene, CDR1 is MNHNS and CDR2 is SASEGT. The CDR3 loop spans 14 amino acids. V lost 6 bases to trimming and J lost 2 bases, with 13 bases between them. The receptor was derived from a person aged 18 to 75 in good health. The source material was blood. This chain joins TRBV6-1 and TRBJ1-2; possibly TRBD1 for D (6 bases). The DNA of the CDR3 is TGTGCCAGCAGGGCCGGGGGCTCCAACTATGGCTACACCTTC. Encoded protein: CASRAGGSNYGYTF.